Listed below are T cell receptor beta chains from one sample, sequenced in a study of blood T cell repertoires in COVID-19. Using immunoSEQ multiplex PCR, the repertoire was profiled, and TCRdb retains in-frame clones only, with some absent. The repertoire includes 300,000 to 450,000 clones, roughly 90% of them detected once, and under 4% sits in the top ten. What was sequenced was peripheral blood. All receptors derive from a woman in her twenties or thirties with COVID-19, enrolled during active disease. The CDR3 runs from the conserved cysteine through the conserved F or W. Each record gives: CDR3 DNA, CDR3 protein, D gene, J gene, V gene, clone size. A D gene is named only where the DNA matches it firmly. Rows may omit the clone size; those that give it use once, few, many or a size class.

cdr3_nt: TGTGCCAGCAGGCCAACTAGGCGGACGTACACAGATACGCAGTATTTT
cdr3_aa: CASRPTRRTYTDTQYF
d_call: -
j_call: TRBJ2-3
v_call: TRBV28
clone_size: -

cdr3_nt: TGTGCTAGTGGTTTGGCCGACCGGACTAGCTTTCCAGATACGCAGTATTTT
cdr3_aa: CASGLADRTSFPDTQYF
d_call: TRBD2
j_call: TRBJ2-3
v_call: TRBV12-5
clone_size: -

cdr3_nt: TGTGCCAGCAGTTACGCCTACGGGGTCGGCACTGAAGCTTTCTTT
cdr3_aa: CASSYAYGVGTEAFF
d_call: -
j_call: TRBJ1-1
v_call: TRBV6-5
clone_size: -

cdr3_nt: TGCGCCAGCAGCCAAGATCAGGGACAGGGGTACGAGCAGTACTTC
cdr3_aa: CASSQDQGQGYEQYF
d_call: TRBD1
j_call: TRBJ2-7
v_call: TRBV4-1
clone_size: few

cdr3_nt: TGTGCCAGCACCCCCGTCGCTAGCCAACCAGGGACCCAGTACTTC
cdr3_aa: CASTPVASQPGTQYF
d_call: -
j_call: TRBJ2-5
v_call: TRBV6-5
clone_size: -

cdr3_nt: TGTGCCAGCAGCTGGGGAAGGGGGTCAGATACGCAGTATTTT
cdr3_aa: CASSWGRGSDTQYF
d_call: -
j_call: TRBJ2-3
v_call: TRBV11-2
clone_size: -

cdr3_nt: TGCAGCGCGGACGGAGAACATTTT
cdr3_aa: CSADGEHF
d_call: -
j_call: TRBJ1-5
v_call: TRBV29-1
clone_size: -

cdr3_nt: TGTGCCAGCAGCACAGGGACAGAACTGAACACCGGGGAGCTGTTTTTT
cdr3_aa: CASSTGTELNTGELFF
d_call: TRBD1
j_call: TRBJ2-2
v_call: TRBV5-4
clone_size: -

cdr3_nt: TGTGCCAGCAGTTCTCGAACAGTTAATAATTCACCCCTCCACTTT
cdr3_aa: CASSSRTVNNSPLHF
d_call: -
j_call: TRBJ1-6
v_call: TRBV6-2/TRBV6-3
clone_size: -

cdr3_nt: TGCGCCAGCAGCCAAGAAGGGGGCAGGGGATCTGGCTACACCTTC
cdr3_aa: CASSQEGGRGSGYTF
d_call: TRBD1
j_call: TRBJ1-2
v_call: TRBV4-1
clone_size: -

cdr3_nt: TGTGCCAGCAGTTGGGGGGGACTAGGGGAAAGGGAGCAGTTCTTC
cdr3_aa: CASSWGGLGEREQFF
d_call: TRBD2
j_call: TRBJ2-1
v_call: TRBV2
clone_size: -

cdr3_nt: TGTGCCAGCAGCGATTTTGGACTTCTCTACGAGCAGTACTTC
cdr3_aa: CASSDFGLLYEQYF
d_call: -
j_call: TRBJ2-7
v_call: TRBV5-6
clone_size: once

cdr3_nt: TGTGCCAGCAGCCAAACGACAGGGACGTATCAGCCCCAGCATTTT
cdr3_aa: CASSQTTGTYQPQHF
d_call: TRBD1
j_call: TRBJ1-5
v_call: TRBV3-1/TRBV3-2
clone_size: -

cdr3_nt: TGTGCCAGCAGCGACAGGGGCGGTGGAAACACCATATATTTT
cdr3_aa: CASSDRGGGNTIYF
d_call: TRBD1
j_call: TRBJ1-3
v_call: TRBV7-2
clone_size: few

cdr3_nt: TGTGCCAGCAGAGGGACTAACACTGAAGCTTTCTTT
cdr3_aa: CASRGTNTEAFF
d_call: -
j_call: TRBJ1-1
v_call: TRBV12-3/TRBV12-4
clone_size: -

cdr3_nt: TGTGCCAGCAGCCCGGGCGGGGCCAGACCAGATACGCAGTATTTT
cdr3_aa: CASSPGGARPDTQYF
d_call: -
j_call: TRBJ2-3
v_call: TRBV28
clone_size: -

cdr3_nt: TGTGCCAGCAGTTACGGGGACACCTTATACTCCTACGAGCAGTACTTC
cdr3_aa: CASSYGDTLYSYEQYF
d_call: -
j_call: TRBJ2-7
v_call: TRBV6-5
clone_size: -

cdr3_nt: TGCGCCAGCAGCGAACAGGGCCCGGCCTCTGGGGCCAACGTCCTGACTTTC
cdr3_aa: CASSEQGPASGANVLTF
d_call: -
j_call: TRBJ2-6
v_call: TRBV5-1
clone_size: -

cdr3_nt: TGTGCCAGCAGCCAACAAACTAGCGGGGGAAGTACGCAGTATTTT
cdr3_aa: CASSQQTSGGSTQYF
d_call: TRBD2
j_call: TRBJ2-3
v_call: TRBV3-1/TRBV3-2
clone_size: -

cdr3_nt: TGTAGAGGCGGGGAGGCTAACTATGGCTACACCTTC
cdr3_aa: CRGGEANYGYTF
d_call: -
j_call: TRBJ1-2
v_call: TRBV29-1
clone_size: -

cdr3_nt: TGTGCCAGCAGCCAAGGTCGATTCGCGCCGACTAGGACCGGGGAGCTGTTTTTT
cdr3_aa: CASSQGRFAPTRTGELFF
d_call: -
j_call: TRBJ2-2
v_call: TRBV3-1/TRBV3-2
clone_size: -

cdr3_nt: TGCGCCAGCAGCCCTCCAGGAGGGCAGCGGACTGAAGCTTTCTTT
cdr3_aa: CASSPPGGQRTEAFF
d_call: -
j_call: TRBJ1-1
v_call: TRBV4-1
clone_size: -

cdr3_nt: TGTGCCAGGCGGGGACAGTCCACCGGGGAGCTGTTTTTT
cdr3_aa: CARRGQSTGELFF
d_call: -
j_call: TRBJ2-2
v_call: TRBV2
clone_size: -

cdr3_nt: TGTGCCAGCTCACCGGCGGGACAGCCTAACTATGGCTACACCTTC
cdr3_aa: CASSPAGQPNYGYTF
d_call: TRBD1
j_call: TRBJ1-2
v_call: TRBV18
clone_size: -

cdr3_nt: TGTGCCAGCAGCTCAGGACAGGGCTACACTGAAGCTTTCTTT
cdr3_aa: CASSSGQGYTEAFF
d_call: TRBD1
j_call: TRBJ1-1
v_call: TRBV7-2
clone_size: -

cdr3_nt: TGTGCCAGCAGCGTAGGGACAGGGTTCTATGGCTACACCTTC
cdr3_aa: CASSVGTGFYGYTF
d_call: TRBD1
j_call: TRBJ1-2
v_call: TRBV9
clone_size: few

cdr3_nt: TGTGCCAGCAGAGACCGGGACAGGGTTGGTTCACCCCTCCACTTT
cdr3_aa: CASRDRDRVGSPLHF
d_call: TRBD1
j_call: TRBJ1-6
v_call: TRBV6-9
clone_size: -

cdr3_nt: TGTGCCAGCAGCTTAGGCGGGTTAGGGGACTTCTCCTACAATGAGCAGTTCTTC
cdr3_aa: CASSLGGLGDFSYNEQFF
d_call: -
j_call: TRBJ2-1
v_call: TRBV7-2
clone_size: few

cdr3_nt: TGTGCCATCACGTGGGGGGAGAACACTGAAGCTTTCTTT
cdr3_aa: CAITWGENTEAFF
d_call: -
j_call: TRBJ1-1
v_call: TRBV10-3
clone_size: -

cdr3_nt: TGCGCCAGCAGGTTCTTAGGTGGGGAGGGCTCGTCGAATGAGCAGTTCTTC
cdr3_aa: CASRFLGGEGSSNEQFF
d_call: TRBD2
j_call: TRBJ2-1
v_call: TRBV5-1
clone_size: -

cdr3_nt: TGTGCCAGCAGCCAAGAGTCCGGGGGGGAACGAAGCTCCTACAATGAGCAGTTCTTC
cdr3_aa: CASSQESGGERSSYNEQFF
d_call: TRBD2
j_call: TRBJ2-1
v_call: TRBV4-2
clone_size: -

cdr3_nt: TGTGCCAGCAGCTTGCTGCTGGGAGTGGAGACCCAGTACTTC
cdr3_aa: CASSLLLGVETQYF
d_call: -
j_call: TRBJ2-5
v_call: TRBV5-4
clone_size: -

cdr3_nt: TGTGCCAGTAGTGGGACAGGGGCCTTCCTTGACAGCTCCTACAATGAGCAGTTCTTC
cdr3_aa: CASSGTGAFLDSSYNEQFF
d_call: TRBD1
j_call: TRBJ2-1
v_call: TRBV19
clone_size: -

cdr3_nt: TGTGCCAGCAGTTACTCGAGGGGAGGGACCCAGTACTTC
cdr3_aa: CASSYSRGGTQYF
d_call: -
j_call: TRBJ2-5
v_call: TRBV6-5
clone_size: once

cdr3_nt: TGTGCCAGCAGCTACAACGGGGCCGGGACAGGGGGCCCGGATGAGCAGTTCTTC
cdr3_aa: CASSYNGAGTGGPDEQFF
d_call: TRBD1
j_call: TRBJ2-1
v_call: TRBV11-2
clone_size: -

cdr3_nt: TGTGCCTGGAGTCGACTAGCGGGATCCCGGAATGAGCAGTTCTTC
cdr3_aa: CAWSRLAGSRNEQFF
d_call: TRBD2
j_call: TRBJ2-1
v_call: TRBV30
clone_size: few

cdr3_nt: TGTGCCACCAGTGATTTCAGACAGGGATTGGGAGCTTTCTTT
cdr3_aa: CATSDFRQGLGAFF
d_call: TRBD1
j_call: TRBJ1-1
v_call: TRBV24-1
clone_size: -

cdr3_nt: TGTGCCAGCAGTTACTCAGGGGCCCAGTACTTC
cdr3_aa: CASSYSGAQYF
d_call: -
j_call: TRBJ2-5
v_call: TRBV6-2/TRBV6-3
clone_size: once

cdr3_nt: TGTGCCAGCAGCTTGCGGGCCCTAGCTAGCACAGATACGCAGTATTTT
cdr3_aa: CASSLRALASTDTQYF
d_call: -
j_call: TRBJ2-3
v_call: TRBV11-1
clone_size: -

cdr3_nt: TGCGCCAGCAGCCCAAGGACAGTCTCGGCGTCCATTGAAGCTTTCTTT
cdr3_aa: CASSPRTVSASIEAFF
d_call: -
j_call: TRBJ1-1
v_call: TRBV4-1
clone_size: -

cdr3_nt: TGTGCCAGCAGTTACTCGAATACAGGTCCAGTCTTC
cdr3_aa: CASSYSNTGPVF
d_call: -
j_call: TRBJ2-1
v_call: TRBV6-2/TRBV6-3
clone_size: -

cdr3_nt: TGTGCCAGCTCACCTACCCGGGAGGGCAGAGAAGCTTTCTTT
cdr3_aa: CASSPTREGREAFF
d_call: -
j_call: TRBJ1-1
v_call: TRBV18
clone_size: -

cdr3_nt: TGTGCCAGCAGCTTGTTGGGGGGACAGCTTGAAAAACTGTTTTTT
cdr3_aa: CASSLLGGQLEKLFF
d_call: TRBD1
j_call: TRBJ1-4
v_call: TRBV7-2
clone_size: -

cdr3_nt: TGTGCCAGCAGTGAACCGGCGGGCGGACAGGGCAGAGGGTCCTCCTACGAGCAGTACTTC
cdr3_aa: CASSEPAGGQGRGSSYEQYF
d_call: TRBD1
j_call: TRBJ2-7
v_call: TRBV2
clone_size: few

cdr3_nt: TGTGCCAGCAGAACTACCGGGACAGGCGGAAACACCATATATTTT
cdr3_aa: CASRTTGTGGNTIYF
d_call: TRBD1
j_call: TRBJ1-3
v_call: TRBV27
clone_size: -

cdr3_nt: TGTGCCAGCAGCTCCCGACAGTCTGCCTACAATGAGCAGTTCTTC
cdr3_aa: CASSSRQSAYNEQFF
d_call: -
j_call: TRBJ2-1
v_call: TRBV5-4
clone_size: once

cdr3_nt: TGTGCCAGTTCCTTTCCCGGGGTTAATTCACCCCTCCACTTT
cdr3_aa: CASSFPGVNSPLHF
d_call: -
j_call: TRBJ1-6
v_call: TRBV19
clone_size: few

cdr3_nt: TGCGCCAGCAGCTTGGCCGGGGACAGGGGTGGGAGCGAGCAGTACTTC
cdr3_aa: CASSLAGDRGGSEQYF
d_call: TRBD1
j_call: TRBJ2-7
v_call: TRBV5-1
clone_size: -

cdr3_nt: TGTGCCAGCAAGAATTCCGGGACAGGGGTAGAAGCTTTCTTT
cdr3_aa: CASKNSGTGVEAFF
d_call: TRBD1
j_call: TRBJ1-1
v_call: TRBV6-5
clone_size: once

cdr3_nt: TGCGCCAGCAGCTTGGGACAGGGTTACGACGAGCAGTACTTC
cdr3_aa: CASSLGQGYDEQYF
d_call: TRBD1
j_call: TRBJ2-7
v_call: TRBV5-1
clone_size: -

cdr3_nt: TGTGCCAGCAGCCCCCGGGGAACGAACACTGAAGCTTTCTTT
cdr3_aa: CASSPRGTNTEAFF
d_call: -
j_call: TRBJ1-1
v_call: TRBV28
clone_size: -

cdr3_nt: TGTGCCAGCACGGGTTGGGGGACAGGCCTCTCTGGAAACACCATATATTTT
cdr3_aa: CASTGWGTGLSGNTIYF
d_call: TRBD1
j_call: TRBJ1-3
v_call: TRBV2
clone_size: few

cdr3_nt: TGTGCCAGCAGTCGTGGTTCGGTTCCGGACGAGCAGTACTTC
cdr3_aa: CASSRGSVPDEQYF
d_call: -
j_call: TRBJ2-7
v_call: TRBV6-2/TRBV6-3
clone_size: few

cdr3_nt: TGTGCCAGCAGCGCCGGTCTGCACTATGGCTACACCTTC
cdr3_aa: CASSAGLHYGYTF
d_call: -
j_call: TRBJ1-2
v_call: TRBV7-8
clone_size: few

cdr3_nt: TGTGCCAGCTGGCGTGAGGGGGCTCGAAGTGGCTACACCTTC
cdr3_aa: CASWREGARSGYTF
d_call: TRBD1
j_call: TRBJ1-2
v_call: TRBV28
clone_size: -

cdr3_nt: TGTGCCAGCAGTGTAGACAGAATGAACACCGGGGAGCTGTTTTTT
cdr3_aa: CASSVDRMNTGELFF
d_call: -
j_call: TRBJ2-2
v_call: TRBV2
clone_size: -

cdr3_nt: TGTGCCAGCAGCTTGGCCGGGACTAGCGGTACCAATGAGCAGTTCTTC
cdr3_aa: CASSLAGTSGTNEQFF
d_call: TRBD2
j_call: TRBJ2-1
v_call: TRBV7-2
clone_size: -

cdr3_nt: TGTGCCAGCAGCCCAGAGGGGGGGGCGGGGAATTCACCCCTCCACTTT
cdr3_aa: CASSPEGGAGNSPLHF
d_call: -
j_call: TRBJ1-6
v_call: TRBV9
clone_size: -

cdr3_nt: TGTGCCAGCAGCGAGTATAGGGACAGGGATGGCTACACCTTC
cdr3_aa: CASSEYRDRDGYTF
d_call: TRBD1
j_call: TRBJ1-2
v_call: TRBV2
clone_size: -